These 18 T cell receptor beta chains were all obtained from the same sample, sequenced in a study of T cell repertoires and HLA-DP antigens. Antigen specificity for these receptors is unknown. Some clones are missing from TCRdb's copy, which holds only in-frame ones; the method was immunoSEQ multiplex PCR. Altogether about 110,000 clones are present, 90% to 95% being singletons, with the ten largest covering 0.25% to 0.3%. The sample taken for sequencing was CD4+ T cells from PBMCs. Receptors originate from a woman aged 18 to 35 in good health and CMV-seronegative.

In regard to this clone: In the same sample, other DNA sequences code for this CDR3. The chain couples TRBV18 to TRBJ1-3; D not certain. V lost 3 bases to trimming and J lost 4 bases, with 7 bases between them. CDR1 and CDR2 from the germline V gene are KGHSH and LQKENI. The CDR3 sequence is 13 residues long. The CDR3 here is CASSPGAGNTIYF. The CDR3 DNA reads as TGTGCCAGCTCACCGGGCGCGGGAAACACCATATATTTT.

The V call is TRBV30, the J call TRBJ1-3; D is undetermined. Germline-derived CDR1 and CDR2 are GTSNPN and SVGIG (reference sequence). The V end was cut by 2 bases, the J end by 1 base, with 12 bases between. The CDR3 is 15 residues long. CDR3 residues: CAWSQPSGSGNTIYF. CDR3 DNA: TGTGCCTGGAGTCAACCCTCTGGGTCTGGAAACACCATATATTTT.

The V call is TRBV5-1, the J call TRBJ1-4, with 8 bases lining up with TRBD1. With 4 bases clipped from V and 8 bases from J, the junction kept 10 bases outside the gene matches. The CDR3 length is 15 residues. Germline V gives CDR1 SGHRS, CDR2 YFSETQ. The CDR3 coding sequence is TGCGCCAGCAGCAAAGGACAGGGAATAGGGGAAAAACTGTTTTTT. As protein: CASSKGQGIGEKLFF. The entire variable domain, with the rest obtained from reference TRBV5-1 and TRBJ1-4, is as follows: KAGVTQTPRYLIKTRGQQVTLSCSPISGHRSVSWYQQTPGQGLQFLFEYFSETQRNKGNFPGRFSGRQFSNSRSEMNVSTLELGDSALYLCASSKGQGIGEKLFFGSGTQLSVL.

CDR3 residues: CASSAYRDDQPQHF. CDR3 nucleotide sequence: TGCGCCAGCAGCGCCTACAGGGATGATCAGCCCCAGCATTTT. The V gene is TRBV10-2, the J gene TRBJ1-5; perhaps TRBD1 as D (6 bases). The CDR3 contains 14 residues. From germline, CDR1 is WSHSY and CDR2 SAAADI. Trimming cost V 6 bases and J 5 bases, with 14 bases left between them.

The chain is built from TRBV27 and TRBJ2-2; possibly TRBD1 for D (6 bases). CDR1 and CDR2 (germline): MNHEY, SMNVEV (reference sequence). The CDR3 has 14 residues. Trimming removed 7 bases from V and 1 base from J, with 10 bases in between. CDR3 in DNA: TGTGCCAGCACGAACAGGGTGAACACCGGGGAGCTGTTTTTT. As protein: CASTNRVNTGELFF.

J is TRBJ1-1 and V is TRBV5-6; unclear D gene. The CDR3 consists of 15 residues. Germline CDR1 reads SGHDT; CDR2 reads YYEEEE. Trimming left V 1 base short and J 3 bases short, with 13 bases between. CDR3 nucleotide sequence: TGTGCCAGCAGCTTGATGACCCTCCCCGACACTGAAGCTTTCTTT. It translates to CASSLMTLPDTEAFF.

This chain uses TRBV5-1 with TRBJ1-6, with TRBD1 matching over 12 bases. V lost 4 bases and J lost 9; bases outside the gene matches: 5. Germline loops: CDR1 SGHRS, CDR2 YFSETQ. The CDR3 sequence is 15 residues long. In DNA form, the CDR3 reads TGCGCCAGCAGCCCGGGACAGGGGGCAAGTTCACCCCTCCACTTT. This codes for CASSPGQGASSPLHF.

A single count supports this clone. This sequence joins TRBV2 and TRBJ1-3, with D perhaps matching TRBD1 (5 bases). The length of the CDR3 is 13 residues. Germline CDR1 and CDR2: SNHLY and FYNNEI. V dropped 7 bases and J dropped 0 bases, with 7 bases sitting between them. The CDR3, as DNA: TGTGCCAGCAAGGGGAGCTCTGGAAACACCATATATTTT. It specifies CASKGSSGNTIYF.

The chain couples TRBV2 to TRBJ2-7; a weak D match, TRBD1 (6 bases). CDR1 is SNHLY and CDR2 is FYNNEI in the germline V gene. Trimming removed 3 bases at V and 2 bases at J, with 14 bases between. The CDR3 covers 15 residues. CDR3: CASSDSTGKAYEQYF. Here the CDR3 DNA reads TGTGCCAGCAGTGATTCAACAGGGAAGGCCTACGAGCAGTACTTC.

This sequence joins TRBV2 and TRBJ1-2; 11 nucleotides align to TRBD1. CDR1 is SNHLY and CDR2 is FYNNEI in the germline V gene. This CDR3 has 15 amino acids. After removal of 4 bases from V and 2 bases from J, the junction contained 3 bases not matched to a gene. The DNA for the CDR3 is TGTGCCAGCAGTGCCGGACAGGGGGCGAACTATGGCTACACCTTC. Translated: CASSAGQGANYGYTF.

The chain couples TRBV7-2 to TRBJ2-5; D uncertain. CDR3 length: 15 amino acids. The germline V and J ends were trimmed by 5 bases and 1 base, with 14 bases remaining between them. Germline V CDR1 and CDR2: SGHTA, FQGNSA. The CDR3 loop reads CASSPPGPSQETQYF. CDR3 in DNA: TGTGCCAGCAGCCCTCCAGGCCCCAGCCAAGAGACCCAGTACTTC.

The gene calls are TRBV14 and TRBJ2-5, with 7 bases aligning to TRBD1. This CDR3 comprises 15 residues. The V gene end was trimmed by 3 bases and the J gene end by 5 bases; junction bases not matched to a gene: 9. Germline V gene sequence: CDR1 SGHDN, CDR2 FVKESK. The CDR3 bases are TGTGCCAGCAGCCAGATGACAGGGCGGACGGAGACCCAGTACTTC. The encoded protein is CASSQMTGRTETQYF. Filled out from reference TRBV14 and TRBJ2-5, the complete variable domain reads EAGVTQFPSHSVIEKGQTVTLRCDPISGHDNLYWYRRVMGKEIKFLLHFVKESKQDESGMPNNRFLAERTGGTYSTLKVQPAELEDSGVYFCASSQMTGRTETQYFGPGTRLLVL.

The CDR3 spells CASSHVDSRRTDTQYF. DNA for the CDR3: TGCGCCAGCAGCCATGTGGACAGTCGGCGGACAGATACGCAGTATTTT. The chain employs TRBV4-1 and TRBJ2-3; possibly TRBD1 for D (6 bases). This CDR3 spans 16 amino acids. The V end lost 3 bases, the J end lost 3 bases, and 16 bases lay between the germline ends. The germline V gene has CDR1 MGHRA and CDR2 YSYEKL.

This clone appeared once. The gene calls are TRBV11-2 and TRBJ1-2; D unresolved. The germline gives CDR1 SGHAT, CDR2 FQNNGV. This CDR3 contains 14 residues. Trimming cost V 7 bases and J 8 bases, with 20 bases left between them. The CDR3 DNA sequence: TGTGCCAGCATTCCTTATGACCCCCTTTTAGGCTACACCTTC. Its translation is CASIPYDPLLGYTF.

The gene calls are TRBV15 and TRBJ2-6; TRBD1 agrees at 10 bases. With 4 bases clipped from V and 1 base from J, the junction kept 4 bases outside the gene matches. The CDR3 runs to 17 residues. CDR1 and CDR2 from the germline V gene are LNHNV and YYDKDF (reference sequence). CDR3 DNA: TGTGCCACCAGCACGGGACAGGGGAAATCTGGGGCCAACGTCCTGACTTTC. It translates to CATSTGQGKSGANVLTF. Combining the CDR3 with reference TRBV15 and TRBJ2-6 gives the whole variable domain DAMVIQNPRYQVTQFGKPVTLSCSQTLNHNVMYWYQQKSSQAPKLLFHYYDKDFNNEADTPDNFQSRRPNTSFCFLDIRSPGLGDTAMYLCATSTGQGKSGANVLTFGAGSRLTVL.

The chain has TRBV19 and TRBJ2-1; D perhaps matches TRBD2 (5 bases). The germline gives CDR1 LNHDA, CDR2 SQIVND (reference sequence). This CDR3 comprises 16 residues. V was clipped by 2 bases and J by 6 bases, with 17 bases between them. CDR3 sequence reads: CASSIMAEVGLNEQFF. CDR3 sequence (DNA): TGTGCCAGTAGTATAATGGCGGAGGTGGGCCTCAATGAGCAGTTCTTC.

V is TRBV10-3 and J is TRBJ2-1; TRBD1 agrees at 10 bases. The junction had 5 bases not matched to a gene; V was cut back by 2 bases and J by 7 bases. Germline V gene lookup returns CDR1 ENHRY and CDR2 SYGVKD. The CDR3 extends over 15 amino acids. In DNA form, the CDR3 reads TGTGCCATCAGTGAGGGGACAGGGGCTAGGAATGAGCAGTTCTTC. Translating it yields CAISEGTGARNEQFF.

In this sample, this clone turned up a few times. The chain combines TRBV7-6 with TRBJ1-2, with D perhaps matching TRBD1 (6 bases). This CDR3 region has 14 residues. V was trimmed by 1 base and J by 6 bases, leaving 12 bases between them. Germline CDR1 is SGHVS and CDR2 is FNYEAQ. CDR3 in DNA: TGTGCCAGCAGCTTAGTAGGGGGGAAGGATGGCTACACCTTC. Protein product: CASSLVGGKDGYTF. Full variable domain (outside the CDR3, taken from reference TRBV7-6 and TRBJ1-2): GAGVSQSPRYKVTKRGQDVALRCDPISGHVSLYWYRQALGQGPEFLTYFNYEAQQDKSGLPNDRFSAERPEGSISTLTIQRTEQRDSAMYRCASSLVGGKDGYTFGSGTRLTVV.